The 9 T cell receptor beta chains listed next were all sequenced from one sample in a study of blood T cell repertoires in COVID-19. TCRdb keeps only in-frame clones here, not all; method: immunoSEQ multiplex PCR. This table has about 130,000 clones, more than 70% appearing once. The source material was peripheral blood. The receptors stem from a man over 45 with acute or convalescent COVID-19.

The chain uses TRBV29-1 and TRBJ2-5, with TRBD2 matching over 9 bases. V was clipped by 5 bases and J by 5 bases; unmatched bases: 6. The CDR3 has 13 amino acids. Looked up from germline, CDR1 is SQVTM and CDR2 is ANQGSEA. CDR3 sequence reads: CSVSPSGTETQYF. DNA of the CDR3: TGCAGCGTTTCGCCTAGCGGGACTGAGACCCAGTACTTC.

CDR3: CAIRPLGESMADTQYF. CDR3 coding DNA: TGTGCCATCAGGCCGCTCGGTGAATCTATGGCAGATACGCAGTATTTT. J is TRBJ2-3 and V is TRBV10-3; no firm D call. V lost 6 bases, J lost 4 bases, and 20 bases lay in between. Per the germline V gene, CDR1 is ENHRY and CDR2 is SYGVKD. The CDR3 has 16 amino acids.

This sequence joins TRBV3-1 (or the pseudogene TRBV3-2) and TRBJ1-1; TRBD1 agrees at 7 bases. The CDR3 totals 12 residues. The germline CDR1 and CDR2 sequences are LGHDT and YNNKEL (reference sequence). J gave up 4 bases and V 11 bases, and 7 bases lay outside the gene matches. The CDR3 sequence: CAVQGLVTEAFF. DNA of the CDR3: TGTGCCGTACAGGGGCTCGTCACTGAAGCTTTCTTT.

This sequence joins TRBV11-2 and TRBJ1-1, with 7 bases matching TRBD1. The CDR3 length is 16 residues. Germline V CDR1 and CDR2: SGHAT, FQNNGV. With V trimmed by 0 bases and J by 3 bases, 7 bases remained unmatched. Here the CDR3 reads CASSLDATGWYTEAFF. The CDR3 coding sequence is TGTGCCAGCAGCTTAGACGCGACAGGGTGGTACACTGAAGCTTTCTTT.

This rearrangement joins TRBV7-9 to TRBJ2-7; D gene uncertain. The CDR3 totals 16 residues. V shed 5 bases and J shed 6 bases, with 23 bases lying between them. Germline values: CDR1 SEHNR, CDR2 FQNEAQ (reference sequence). DNA of the CDR3: TGTGCCAGCAGCCCCCCCATGGGCAGAACCTCAACCGAGCAGTACTTC. It translates to CASSPPMGRTSTEQYF.

The rearrangement uses TRBV30 and TRBJ1-1; possibly TRBD1 for D (6 bases). Trimming took off 0 bases at V and 4 bases at J, with 21 bases between the two ends. In germline, CDR1 is GTSNPN, CDR2 SVGIG (reference sequence). The CDR3 has 17 residues. CDR3 DNA: TGTGCCTGGAGTGTACGGGTCTTTACAGGGCTAATCACTGAAGCTTTCTTT. The encoded protein is CAWSVRVFTGLITEAFF.

The V call is TRBV6-5, the J call TRBJ1-5, with 7 bases identical to TRBD1. The J segment lost 4 bases and the V segment lost 6 bases, leaving 3 bases of the junction unmatched. Germline CDR1 reads MNHEY; CDR2 reads SVGAGI. The CDR3 totals 13 residues. The CDR3 DNA sequence: TGTGCCAGCAGCATGGGACAGAATCAGCCCCAGCATTTT. It translates to CASSMGQNQPQHF.

A few counts support this clone. The chain employs TRBV7-9 and TRBJ2-7, with D maybe TRBD1 (6 bases). V lost 5 bases, J lost 5 bases, and 13 bases lay in between. Germline values: CDR1 SEHNR, CDR2 FQNEAQ (reference sequence). The CDR3 totals 13 residues. The CDR3, as DNA: TGTGCCAGCAGCGTACAGGGAACAAACGAGCAGTACTTC. It is translated as CASSVQGTNEQYF.

The CDR3 DNA reads TGTGCCAGTAGTATGGCAGGGGGCACAGAGACCCAGTACTTC. It yields the protein CASSMAGGTETQYF. This chain uses TRBV19 with TRBJ2-5; 8 bases align to TRBD1. The CDR3 is 14 residues long. Germline CDR1 LNHDA, CDR2 SQIVND (reference sequence). Trimming took 3 bases from V and 4 from J; bases not matched to a gene: 4.